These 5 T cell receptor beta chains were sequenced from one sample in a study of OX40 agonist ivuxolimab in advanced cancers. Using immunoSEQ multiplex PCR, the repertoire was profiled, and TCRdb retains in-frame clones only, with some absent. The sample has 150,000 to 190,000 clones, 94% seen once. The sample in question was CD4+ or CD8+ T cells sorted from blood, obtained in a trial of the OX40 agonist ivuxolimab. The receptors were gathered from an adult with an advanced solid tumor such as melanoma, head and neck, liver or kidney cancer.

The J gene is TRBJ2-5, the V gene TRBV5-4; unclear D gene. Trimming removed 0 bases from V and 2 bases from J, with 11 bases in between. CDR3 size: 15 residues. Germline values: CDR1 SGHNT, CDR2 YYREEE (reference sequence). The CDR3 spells CASSLALRQQETQYF. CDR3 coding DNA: TGTGCCAGCAGCTTGGCCCTCAGGCAACAAGAGACCCAGTACTTC.

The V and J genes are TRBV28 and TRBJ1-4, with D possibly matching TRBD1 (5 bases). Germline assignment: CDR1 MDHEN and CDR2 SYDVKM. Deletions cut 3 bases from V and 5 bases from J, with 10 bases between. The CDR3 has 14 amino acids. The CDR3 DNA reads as TGTGCCAGCAGTTTTGGGGCTTTAAATGAAAAACTGTTTTTT. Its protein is CASSFGALNEKLFF.

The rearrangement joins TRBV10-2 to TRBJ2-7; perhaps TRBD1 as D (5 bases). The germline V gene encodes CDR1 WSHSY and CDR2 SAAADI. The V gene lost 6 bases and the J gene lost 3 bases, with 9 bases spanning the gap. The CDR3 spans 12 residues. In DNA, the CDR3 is TGCGCCAGCAGCCCCGACAGCTACGAGCAGTACTTC. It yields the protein CASSPDSYEQYF.

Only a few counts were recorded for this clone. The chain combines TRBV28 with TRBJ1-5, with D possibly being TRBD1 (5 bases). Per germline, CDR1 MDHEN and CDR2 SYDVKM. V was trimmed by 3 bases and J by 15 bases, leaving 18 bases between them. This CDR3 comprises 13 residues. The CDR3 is CASSLGLPGLAHF. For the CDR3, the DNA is TGTGCCAGCAGTTTGGGACTACCGGGACTCGCGCATTTT.

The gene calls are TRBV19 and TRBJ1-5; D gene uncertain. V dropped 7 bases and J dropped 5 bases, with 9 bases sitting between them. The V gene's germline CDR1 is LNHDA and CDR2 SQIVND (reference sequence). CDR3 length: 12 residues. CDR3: CASNDIDQPQHF. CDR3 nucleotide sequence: TGTGCCAGTAATGATATAGATCAGCCCCAGCATTTT.